The next 29 T cell receptor beta chains were all read from a single sample in a study of T cell responses to AZD1222 COVID-19 vaccine. Generated by immunoSEQ multiplex PCR, the TCRdb table keeps only in-frame clones and is missing some. The sample lists 150,000 or so clones, approximately 90% occurring once. The sequences come from peripheral blood, collected on day 0 of AZD1222 vaccination. These receptors all come from an adult in good health.

This clone was observed a few times. The CDR3 region is CASSPSEREFGYTF. The CDR3 nucleotides are TGTGCCAGCTCCCCATCGGAGCGGGAGTTTGGCTACACCTTC. The chain combines TRBV6-5 with TRBJ1-2; no firm D call. This CDR3 contains 14 residues. The V end lost 8 bases, the J end lost 7 bases, and 20 bases lay between the germline ends. CDR1 and CDR2 from the germline V gene are MNHEY and SVGAGI.

This chain links TRBV4-2 with TRBJ1-2; TRBD1 might be the D (6 bases). The germline V gene encodes CDR1 LGHNA and CDR2 YNFKEQ. The CDR3 extends over 17 amino acids. V lost 1 base, J lost 3 bases, and 18 bases lay in between. This CDR3 reads CASSQGTSGWGHYGYTF. The CDR3 DNA reads TGTGCCAGCAGCCAAGGCACAAGTGGTTGGGGGCACTATGGCTACACCTTC.

The chain joins TRBV9 to TRBJ2-7, with 12 bases matching TRBD2. The junction had 3 bases not matched to a gene; V was cut back by 0 bases and J by 2 bases. Germline V lookup: CDR1 SGDLS, CDR2 YYNGEE. The CDR3 loop spans 16 amino acids. In DNA form, the CDR3 reads TGTGCCAGCAGCGTAGAGGCTAGCGGGGGGGCCTACGAGCAGTACTTC. This gives the protein CASSVEASGGAYEQYF. The variable domain in full, with the rest retrieved from reference TRBV9 and TRBJ2-7, is DSGVTQTPKHLITATGQRVTLRCSPRSGDLSVYWYQQSLDQGLQFLIQYYNGEERAKGNILERFSAQQFPDLHSELNLSSLELGDSALYFCASSVEASGGAYEQYFGPGTRLTVT.

Turning to this clone: The germline gene is not matched at one end of the junction; a read error may be the cause. This chain links TRBV7-7 with TRBJ2-5; 12 bases map to TRBD2. The CDR3 consists of 17 residues. Germline V lookup: CDR1 SSHAT, CDR2 FNYEAQ (reference sequence). The CDR3 bases are TGTGCTAGCAGCTTAAGACTAGCGGGGGCCAAGCAAGAGACCCAGTACTTC. Protein sequence: CASSLRLAGAKQETQYF.

The J gene is TRBJ2-7, the V gene TRBV7-9; TRBD1 agrees at 10 bases. Germline V CDR1 and CDR2: SEHNR, FQNEAQ (reference sequence). There are 14 residues in the CDR3. J was trimmed by 4 bases and V by 4 bases; bases with no gene match: 4. The CDR3 region is CASSSRDRGYEQYF. DNA of the CDR3: TGTGCCAGCAGCTCCCGGGACAGGGGATACGAGCAGTACTTC.

The genes are TRBV12-5 and TRBJ2-3; 8 bases fit TRBD1. Germline V lookup: CDR1 LGHNT, CDR2 FRNRAP. V was clipped by 3 bases and J by 3 bases; unmatched bases: 2. CDR3 length equals 14 residues. This CDR3 is CASGFDRGTDTQYF. In nucleotides, the CDR3 is TGTGCTAGTGGTTTTGACAGGGGTACAGATACGCAGTATTTT.

The rearrangement joins TRBV27 to TRBJ1-1; 11 bases fit TRBD1. This CDR3 has 15 amino acids. CDR1 and CDR2 (germline): MNHEY, SMNVEV (reference sequence). V gave up 6 bases and J gave up 6 bases; unmatched junction bases: 9. CDR3 region: CASRKYGTGGPEAFF. CDR3 coding DNA: TGTGCCAGCAGGAAATACGGGACAGGGGGACCTGAAGCTTTCTTT.

This clone appeared a single time. The chain employs TRBV9 and TRBJ1-2; tentative D call: TRBD1 (6 bases). This CDR3 has 14 amino acids. Trimming removed 0 bases at V and 4 bases at J, with 10 bases between. Germline CDR1 and CDR2: SGDLS and YYNGEE. CDR3 in DNA: TGTGCCAGCAGCGTAGGCAGGGGTCCCTATGGCTACACCTTC. Translated: CASSVGRGPYGYTF.

J is TRBJ2-7 and V is TRBV19; TRBD1 might be the D (5 bases). Germline V gives CDR1 LNHDA, CDR2 SQIVND (reference sequence). With 5 bases removed from V and 3 bases from J, the gap between germline ends came to 14 bases. The CDR3 contains 14 residues. The DNA for the CDR3 is TGTGCCAGTAGTCCCACTCAGGGCTACTACGAGCAGTACTTC. Its translation is CASSPTQGYYEQYF.

The chain employs TRBV5-6 and TRBJ1-1; no definite D call. Germline lookup yields CDR1 SGHDT and CDR2 YYEEEE. This CDR3 is 14 amino acids long. Trimming removed 0 bases at V and 0 bases at J, with 6 bases between. Here the CDR3 DNA reads TGTGCCAGCAGCTTGGTCCAGATGAACACTGAAGCTTTCTTT. Amino acid sequence: CASSLVQMNTEAFF.

V and J are TRBV27 and TRBJ1-1, with D unclear. Germline V gives CDR1 MNHEY, CDR2 SMNVEV (reference sequence). V lost 0 bases to trimming and J lost 1 base, with 6 bases between them. The CDR3 is made up of 14 amino acids. CDR3 bases: TGTGCCAGCAGTTTATCGACCCCGAACACTGAAGCTTTCTTT. This encodes CASSLSTPNTEAFF.

This chain uses TRBV6-5 with TRBJ2-2; TRBD1 is a possible D gene (6 bases). Germline V gene sequence: CDR1 MNHEY, CDR2 SVGAGI. The CDR3 sequence is 15 residues long. V was shortened by 6 bases and J by 5 bases, with 16 bases between the two germline ends. The CDR3 protein is CASRDASRGTGELFF. The CDR3 nucleotides read TGTGCCAGCAGGGACGCCTCGAGGGGGACCGGGGAGCTGTTTTTT.

This clone was recorded once. The chain recombines TRBV11-2 with TRBJ2-1; D is unclear. Trimming took off 5 bases at V and 7 bases at J, with 15 bases between the two ends. The CDR3 totals 14 residues. From germline, CDR1 is SGHAT and CDR2 FQNNGV. CDR3 sequence reads: CASSRSGEFNEQFF. CDR3 in DNA: TGTGCCAGCAGCCGATCTGGGGAATTTAATGAGCAGTTCTTC.

The V call is TRBV19, the J call TRBJ2-7; 7 bases are a match to TRBD2. V shed 3 bases and J 6 bases; nucleotides not matched to a gene: 17. The CDR3 sequence is 17 residues long. Germline V lookup: CDR1 LNHDA, CDR2 SQIVND (reference sequence). CDR3 DNA: TGTGCCAGTAGTATCCTTTCAACGGGAGGACTCCCCTCCGAGCAGTACTTC. This encodes CASSILSTGGLPSEQYF.

The V gene is TRBV18, the J gene TRBJ2-3; 7 nucleotides match TRBD2. V lost 4 bases to trimming and J lost 1 base; unmatched junction nucleotides: 8. Per the germline V gene, CDR1 is KGHSH and CDR2 is LQKENI. This CDR3 comprises 16 residues. CDR3 sequence: CASSRKEAGGTDTQYF. CDR3 in DNA: TGTGCCAGCTCACGAAAGGAGGCGGGAGGCACAGATACGCAGTATTTT.

Comment on this clone: One junction end does not reproduce the germline sequence, and a read error may be involved. The gene calls are TRBV6-5 and TRBJ1-1, with D possibly TRBD1 on 5 matching bases. The CDR3 has 12 amino acids. The germline V gene has CDR1 MNHEY and CDR2 SVGAGI. As DNA, the CDR3 is TGTGCCAGCAGCCCCCGGGGGGGTCGTTTATCTTTT. Translating gives CASSPRGGRLSF.

The chain links TRBV6-5 to TRBJ2-2; D is perhaps TRBD1 or TRBD2 (5 bases each). Trimming shortened V by 2 bases and J by 3 bases, and 10 bases separated the two germline ends. Germline CDR1 and CDR2: MNHEY and SVGAGI. This CDR3 has 15 amino acids. CDR3 protein: CASSYGDRYTGELFF. As DNA, the CDR3 is TGTGCCAGCAGTTACGGGGACCGATACACCGGGGAGCTGTTTTTT.

V and J are TRBV5-8 and TRBJ1-4; D gene unclear. V shed 3 bases and J shed 7 bases, with 10 bases lying between them. Germline V CDR1 and CDR2: SGHTS, YDEGEE. CDR3 length: 13 amino acids. CDR3 residues: CASSSRLSEKLFF. DNA for the CDR3: TGTGCCAGCAGCTCCCGTCTCTCTGAAAAACTGTTTTTT.

The chain carries TRBV5-6 and TRBJ2-1; D remains ambiguous. The CDR3 sequence is 13 residues long. Looked up from germline, CDR1 is SGHDT and CDR2 is YYEEEE. The V end was cut by 1 base, the J end by 5 bases, with 7 bases between. CDR3 bases: TGTGCCAGCAGCTTGATCTCAAACAATGAGCAGTTCTTC. Its protein is CASSLISNNEQFF.

V gene TRBV19 combines with J gene TRBJ2-1; D perhaps matches TRBD1 (7 bases). Germline V gene sequence: CDR1 LNHDA, CDR2 SQIVND (reference sequence). The V and J ends lost 3 bases and 7 bases respectively, with 13 bases between them. This CDR3 is built from 14 residues. CDR3 DNA: TGTGCCAGTAGTATCCCGCCAGGGGGGAATGAGCAGTTCTTC. Protein product: CASSIPPGGNEQFF.

This clone has a single count. The chain recombines TRBV18 with TRBJ1-3; D gene ambiguous. V lost 3 bases and J lost 0, with 3 bases in between. The CDR3 totals 13 residues. Germline CDR1 KGHSH, CDR2 LQKENI. DNA for the CDR3: TGTGCCAGCTCACCGGGCTCTGGAAACACCATATATTTT. It codes for CASSPGSGNTIYF.

The chain is built from TRBV6-2 or TRBV6-3 and TRBJ2-5, with TRBD2 identical over 11 bases. Germline V lookup: CDR1 MNHEY, CDR2 SVGEGT. Unmatched junction bases numbered 2, after V lost 2 bases and J lost 0 bases. This CDR3 is built from 16 residues. Here the CDR3 reads CASSYGTSGYQETQYF. The CDR3 nucleotides are TGTGCCAGCAGTTACGGGACTAGCGGTTACCAAGAGACCCAGTACTTC.

This chain joins TRBV20-1 and TRBJ1-2, with TRBD1 matching 8 bases. CDR1 and CDR2 from the germline V gene are DFQATT and SNEGSKA (reference sequence). V gave up 3 bases and J gave up 7 bases; unmatched junction bases: 7. The CDR3 is 13 amino acids. The CDR3 protein is CSASPRGPFGYTF. For the CDR3, the DNA is TGCAGTGCTAGTCCCAGGGGGCCCTTTGGCTACACCTTC.

This clone was seen a few times. The V and J genes are TRBV27 and TRBJ2-3, with D perhaps assigned TRBD1 or TRBD2 (6 bases each). The V end was cut by 5 bases, the J end by 2 bases, with 20 bases between. This CDR3 spans 17 amino acids. CDR1 MNHEY and CDR2 SMNVEV come from the germline V gene (reference sequence). The CDR3 region has the DNA TGTGCCAGCAGTCGTACTGAGGTGGGGGGCCTCACAGATACGCAGTATTTT. It yields the protein CASSRTEVGGLTDTQYF.

The chain joins TRBV28 to TRBJ1-4; no firm D call. The CDR3 totals 13 residues. With 5 bases removed from V and 6 bases from J, the gap between germline ends came to 10 bases. Germline-derived CDR1 and CDR2 are MDHEN and SYDVKM. CDR3 bases: TGTGCCAGCAGTACCCCCCAGGATGAAAAACTGTTTTTT. Amino acids: CASSTPQDEKLFF.

The chain couples TRBV4-2 to TRBJ1-6, with D unresolved. CDR3 length: 14 amino acids. Trimming pared 4 bases from V and 4 bases from J, leaving 8 bases between. Germline V gives CDR1 LGHNA, CDR2 YNFKEQ. The CDR3 region has the DNA TGTGCCAGCAGCCCTCGGCAGTATAATTCACCCCTCCACTTT. Translated: CASSPRQYNSPLHF.

V is TRBV5-3 and J is TRBJ2-3; 7 bases match TRBD1. TRBV5-3 qualifies as an ORF whose function is uncertain. J was trimmed by 0 bases and V by 4 bases; bases with no gene match: 5. The CDR3 is made up of 15 amino acids. For the CDR3, the DNA is TGTGCCAGAAGCCTTCGGGACAGCAGCACAGATACGCAGTATTTT. Translated, it gives CARSLRDSSTDTQYF.

The rearrangement links TRBV19 to TRBJ2-1, with 8 bases identical to TRBD2. This CDR3 is 13 amino acids long. Germline V gene lookup returns CDR1 LNHDA and CDR2 SQIVND (reference sequence). V was pared by 8 bases and J by 7 bases, with 7 bases of the junction left unmatched. In DNA form, the CDR3 reads TGTGCCAGTGCGGGGGGCCCAACGAATGAGCAGTTCTTC. It is translated as CASAGGPTNEQFF.

V usage is TRBV27 and J usage is TRBJ2-2; tentatively, D is TRBD1 (5 bases). Germline V gene lookup returns CDR1 MNHEY and CDR2 SMNVEV (reference sequence). Trimming took off 3 bases at V and 1 base at J, with 15 bases between the two ends. The CDR3 consists of 17 residues. CDR3 sequence: CASSFQPPTENTGELFF. In DNA, the CDR3 is TGTGCCAGCAGTTTCCAACCTCCGACAGAGAACACCGGGGAGCTGTTTTTT.